One and the same sample provided the 13 T cell receptor beta chains below, sequenced in a study of T-cell memory formation after mild COVID-19. A single record per CDR3 protein comes from TCRdb applying MiXCR to the 5' RACE reads. Of about 420,000 distinct CDR3 sequences listed, 20% to 25% are singletons. The sequencing input was PBMCs or a T cell subset sorted from them (not recorded which). The receptors were gathered from an adult woman who had mild COVID-19 (a few samples of this study predate the infection). Cell type and time point are not known.

In its sample, this clonotype was seen a few times. The V and J genes are TRBV9 and TRBJ2-7; D gene unclear. CDR3 length equals 14 residues. V was cut by 0 bases and J by 2 bases, with 9 bases left in between. Germline lookup yields CDR1 SGDLS and CDR2 YYNGEE. CDR3 sequence: CASSVGGSTYEQYF. The CDR3 nucleotides are TGTGCCAGCAGCGTAGGAGGCAGTACCTACGAGCAGTACTTC.

The genes are TRBV11-2 and TRBJ2-2; 7 nucleotides match TRBD1. This CDR3 has 13 amino acids. Trimming removed 7 bases from V and 1 base from J; junction bases left unmatched: 0. Germline V CDR1 and CDR2: SGHAT, FQNNGV. The CDR3, as DNA: TGTGCCAGCACAGGGGGGAACACCGGGGAGCTGTTTTTT. Its protein product is CASTGGNTGELFF.

This chain links TRBV27 with TRBJ2-7, with TRBD1 identical over 8 bases. Germline V CDR1 and CDR2: MNHEY, SMNVEV (reference sequence). CDR3 length: 13 residues. J was trimmed by 6 bases and V by 6 bases; bases with no gene match: 7. CDR3 bases: TGTGCCAGCAGAATAGGACAGGGAGGCGAGCAGTACTTC. Translated, it gives CASRIGQGGEQYF.

V and J are TRBV5-1 and TRBJ2-5; weak D call: TRBD1 (5 bases). In germline, CDR1 is SGHRS, CDR2 YFSETQ. The CDR3 sequence is 14 residues long. Trimming removed 5 bases from V and 4 bases from J, with 15 bases in between. The CDR3 DNA reads as TGCGCCAGCAGTTCCAGGGCTGGTGGAGAGACCCAGTACTTC. Encoded protein: CASSSRAGGETQYF.

This chain joins TRBV28 and TRBJ2-1; 7 bases agree with TRBD2. J gave up 8 bases and V 7 bases, and 11 bases lay outside the gene matches. The CDR3 covers 14 residues. CDR1 is MDHEN and CDR2 is SYDVKM in the germline V gene. CDR3 bases: TGTGCCAGCACCTCGGGACTACTAATCGATGAGCAGTTCTTC. This gives the protein CASTSGLLIDEQFF.

The rearrangement joins TRBV7-2 to TRBJ2-3; D gene unclear. V gave up 5 bases and J gave up 6 bases, with 18 bases separating them. CDR1 is SGHTA and CDR2 is FQGNSA in the germline V gene. CDR3 length: 15 residues. The CDR3 spells CASSPWTSGADTQYF. The CDR3 DNA follows: TGTGCCAGCAGCCCCTGGACGTCGGGCGCCGATACGCAGTATTTT.

This chain joins TRBV19 and TRBJ2-3; TRBD1 matches 9 bases. The CDR3 sequence is 15 residues long. Unmatched junction bases numbered 5, after V lost 5 bases and J lost 2 bases. The V gene's germline CDR1 is LNHDA and CDR2 SQIVND (reference sequence). DNA for the CDR3: TGTGCCAGTAGTTTCTACAGGGGGCCCACAGATACGCAGTATTTT. Protein: CASSFYRGPTDTQYF.

There are a few counts of this clonotype. The V call is TRBV2, the J call TRBJ2-2; D ambiguous. Germline V gene lookup returns CDR1 SNHLY and CDR2 FYNNEI. This CDR3 is 14 amino acids long. Trimming took off 7 bases at V and 2 bases at J, with 11 bases between the two ends. CDR3 amino acids: CASKNEGNTGELFF. Written as DNA, the CDR3 is TGTGCCAGCAAGAATGAAGGAAACACCGGGGAGCTGTTTTTT.

The V call is TRBV5-4, the J call TRBJ1-4, with D maybe TRBD1 (5 bases). CDR1 is SGHNT and CDR2 is YYREEE in the germline V gene (reference sequence). Trimming took off 1 base at V and 4 bases at J, with 11 bases between the two ends. The CDR3 is 15 residues long. The CDR3 is CASSLYTGFNEKLFF. The CDR3 region has the DNA TGTGCCAGCAGCTTGTATACAGGTTTTAATGAAAAACTGTTTTTT.

This clonotype was observed a few times. The chain uses TRBV4-1 and TRBJ1-2, with D tentatively TRBD1 (6 bases). CDR1 and CDR2 (germline): MGHRA, YSYEKL. V lost 3 bases, J lost 6 bases, and 17 bases lay in between. CDR3 length: 15 amino acids. The CDR3 spells CASSHLHREEDGYTF. CDR3 nucleotide sequence: TGCGCCAGCAGCCACCTACACAGGGAAGAGGATGGCTACACCTTC.

V and J are TRBV18 and TRBJ1-1, with 7 nucleotides matching TRBD1. The CDR3 runs to 16 residues. Germline V gene sequence: CDR1 KGHSH, CDR2 LQKENI. V shed 6 bases, J shed 3 bases, and the junction held 13 bases outside the gene matches. CDR3 coding DNA: TGTGCCAGCTCTAAATTAACGACAGGGTCGGACACTGAAGCTTTCTTT. Translated: CASSKLTTGSDTEAFF.

This clonotype was found a few times. The J gene is TRBJ2-7, the V gene TRBV7-9, with 10 bases matching TRBD1. The germline V gene encodes CDR1 SEHNR and CDR2 FQNEAQ (reference sequence). The V gene end was trimmed by 6 bases and the J gene end by 3 bases; junction bases not matched to a gene: 8. This CDR3 has 15 amino acids. CDR3 sequence: CASRSGTGDFYEQYF. CDR3 sequence (DNA): TGTGCCAGCAGATCCGGGACAGGGGACTTCTACGAGCAGTACTTC.

The chain links TRBV7-3 to TRBJ1-1, with TRBD1 matching 8 bases. V lost 3 bases and J lost 6; bases outside the gene matches: 6. The CDR3 consists of 14 residues. Germline V gives CDR1 SGHTA, CDR2 FQGTGA. The CDR3 sequence is CASSLDGQGPEAFF. CDR3 in DNA: TGTGCCAGCAGCTTGGACGGACAGGGCCCTGAAGCTTTCTTT.